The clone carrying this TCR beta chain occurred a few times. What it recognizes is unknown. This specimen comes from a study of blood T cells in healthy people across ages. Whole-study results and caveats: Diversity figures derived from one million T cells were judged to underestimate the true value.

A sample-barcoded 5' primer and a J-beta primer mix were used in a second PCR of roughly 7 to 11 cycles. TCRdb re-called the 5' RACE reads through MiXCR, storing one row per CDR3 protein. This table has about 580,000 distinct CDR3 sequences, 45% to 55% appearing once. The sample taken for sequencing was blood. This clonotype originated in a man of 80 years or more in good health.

In DNA form, the CDR3 reads TGTGCCAGCAGCAGGGTCCGGGGTTGGGATGAGCAGTTCTTC. Residues: CASSRVRGWDEQFF. The chain joins TRBV7-2 to TRBJ2-1; tentatively, D is TRBD2 (5 bases). The germline V gene encodes CDR1 SGHTA and CDR2 FQGNSA. The CDR3 length is 14 residues. V lost 5 bases to trimming and J lost 8 bases, with 16 bases between them.